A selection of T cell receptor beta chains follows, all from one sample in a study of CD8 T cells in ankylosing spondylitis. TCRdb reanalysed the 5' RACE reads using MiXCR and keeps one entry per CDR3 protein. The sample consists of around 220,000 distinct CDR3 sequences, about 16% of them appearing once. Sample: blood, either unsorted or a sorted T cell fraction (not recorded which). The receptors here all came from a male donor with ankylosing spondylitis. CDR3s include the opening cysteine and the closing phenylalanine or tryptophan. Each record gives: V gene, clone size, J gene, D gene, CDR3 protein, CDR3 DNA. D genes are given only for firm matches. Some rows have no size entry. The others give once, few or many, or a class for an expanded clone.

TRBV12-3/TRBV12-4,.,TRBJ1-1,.,CASSFFQAMNTEAFF,TGTGCCAGCAGTTTTTTTCAGGCTATGAACACTGAAGCTTTCTTT
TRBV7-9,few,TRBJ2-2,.,CASSLYGETTGELFF,TGTGCCAGCAGCTTATACGGGGAAACCACCGGGGAGCTGTTTTTT
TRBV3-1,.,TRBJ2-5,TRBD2,CASSPGTMFQETQYF,TGTGCCAGCAGCCCCGGGACTATGTTTCAAGAGACCCAGTACTTC
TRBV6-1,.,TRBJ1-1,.,CASSGTPDEAFF,TGTGCCAGCAGTGGTACCCCGGACGAGGCTTTCTTT
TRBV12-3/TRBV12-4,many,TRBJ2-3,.,CASSRGTGGADTQYF,TGTGCCAGCAGCCGCGGGACGGGGGGCGCAGATACGCAGTATTTT
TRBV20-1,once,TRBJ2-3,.,CSASGGTDTQYF,TGCAGTGCTAGCGGGGGCACAGATACGCAGTATTTT
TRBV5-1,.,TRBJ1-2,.,CASSLVGVGGYGYTF,TGCGCCAGCAGCTTGGTGGGGGTAGGAGGCTATGGCTACACCTTC
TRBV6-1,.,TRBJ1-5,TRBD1,CASSRTGEVGSNQPQHF,TGTGCCAGCAGTCGGACAGGGGAAGTGGGTAGCAATCAGCCCCAGCATTTT
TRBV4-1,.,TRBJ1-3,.,CASSQQLPSADPFSGNTIYF,TGCGCCAGCAGCCAACAACTCCCATCAGCAGACCCCTTCTCTGGAAACACCATATATTTT
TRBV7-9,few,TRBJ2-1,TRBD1,CASSLGPGGGSYNEQFF,TGTGCCAGCAGCTTAGGTCCAGGGGGTGGCTCCTACAATGAGCAGTTCTTC
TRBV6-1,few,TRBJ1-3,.,CASSEAAGTLSGNTIYF,TGTGCCAGCAGTGAAGCAGCAGGGACCCTCTCTGGAAACACCATATATTTT
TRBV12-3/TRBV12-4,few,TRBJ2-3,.,CASGVGADTQYF,TGTGCCAGCGGGGTGGGGGCCGATACGCAGTATTTT
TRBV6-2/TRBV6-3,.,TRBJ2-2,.,CASGLAANTGELFF,TGTGCCAGCGGATTAGCGGCGAACACCGGGGAGCTGTTTTTT
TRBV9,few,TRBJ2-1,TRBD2,CASSKTGTSGGPTYNEQFF,TGTGCCAGCAGCAAAACCGGGACTAGCGGGGGCCCCACTTACAATGAGCAGTTCTTC
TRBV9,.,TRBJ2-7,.,CASSVGSAPYEQYF,TGTGCCAGCAGCGTAGGATCGGCGCCTTACGAGCAGTACTTC
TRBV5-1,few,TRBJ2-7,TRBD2,CASSLTSGSLYEQYF,TGCGCCAGCAGCCTGACTAGCGGGAGTCTATACGAGCAGTACTTC
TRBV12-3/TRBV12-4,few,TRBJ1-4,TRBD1,CASSSTGGATNEKLFF,TGTGCCAGCAGTTCCACAGGGGGAGCAACTAATGAAAAACTGTTTTTT
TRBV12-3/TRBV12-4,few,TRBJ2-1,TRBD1,CASSLQGWDRANNEQFF,TGTGCCAGCAGTTTACAGGGTTGGGACAGGGCCAACAATGAGCAGTTCTTC
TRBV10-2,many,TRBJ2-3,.,CASSELELDTQYF,TGCGCCAGCAGTGAACTGGAGTTGGATACGCAGTATTTT
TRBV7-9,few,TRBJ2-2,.,CASSLATWSYTGELFF,TGTGCCAGCAGCTTAGCGACTTGGTCGTACACCGGGGAGCTGTTTTTT
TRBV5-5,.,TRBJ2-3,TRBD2,CASSWEGRSTDTQYF,TGTGCCAGCAGCTGGGAGGGGAGAAGCACAGATACGCAGTATTTT
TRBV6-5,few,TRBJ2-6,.,CASSLQGGVAGANVLTF,TGTGCCAGCAGTTTACAGGGAGGGGTTGCTGGGGCCAACGTCCTGACTTTC
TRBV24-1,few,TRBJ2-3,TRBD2,CATSKGPSGGVVGDTQYF,TGTGCCACCAGTAAGGGTCCTAGCGGGGGGGTAGTAGGGGATACGCAGTATTTT
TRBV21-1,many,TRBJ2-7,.,CASSKNLCRSQNYEQYF,TGTGCCAGCAGCAAAAACCTCTGCAGAAGCCAGAACTACGAGCAGTACTTC
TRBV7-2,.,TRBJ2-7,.,CASSQGPGTYEQYF,TGTGCCAGCAGCCAGGGCCCGGGAACCTACGAGCAGTACTTC
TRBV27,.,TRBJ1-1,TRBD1,CASSQTGVDTEAFF,TGTGCCAGCAGCCAGACAGGGGTCGACACTGAAGCTTTCTTT
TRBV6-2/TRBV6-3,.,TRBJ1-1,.,CASSYSPGRMNTEAFF,TGTGCCAGCAGTTACTCCCCGGGACGAATGAACACTGAAGCTTTCTTT
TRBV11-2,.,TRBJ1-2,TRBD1,CASSHGQGASYGYTF,TGTGCCAGCAGCCACGGACAGGGGGCGTCCTATGGCTACACCTTC
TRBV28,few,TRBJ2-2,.,CASSARDGKTGELFF,TGTGCCAGCAGCGCCAGAGATGGGAAAACCGGGGAGCTGTTTTTT
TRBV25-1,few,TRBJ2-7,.,CASSFQGSEQYF,TGTGCCAGCAGTTTCCAGGGTAGCGAGCAGTACTTC
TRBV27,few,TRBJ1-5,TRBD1,CASRLTGGNQPQHF,TGTGCCAGCAGACTTACAGGGGGAAATCAGCCCCAGCATTTT
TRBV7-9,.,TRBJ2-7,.,CASAWGNEQYF,TGTGCCAGCGCATGGGGAAACGAGCAGTACTTC
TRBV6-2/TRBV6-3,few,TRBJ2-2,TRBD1,CAARQGFRDTGELFF,TGTGCCGCCCGACAGGGTTTCCGCGACACCGGGGAGCTGTTTTTT